The clone carrying this T cell receptor beta chain was found once. These data are taken from a study of blood T cell repertoires in COVID-19. Profiled with immunoSEQ multiplex PCR; TCRdb holds only in-frame clones, not every one. The repertoire has about 670,000 clones, 75% to 90% of them found once; the top ten carry around 0.3%. Germline CDR1 is MNHEY and CDR2 is SVGAGI. With V trimmed by 0 bases and J by 6 bases, 4 bases remained unmatched. This CDR3 comprises 14 residues. This receptor was taken from a woman aged 18-35 years with acute or convalescent COVID-19. The source material was peripheral blood. V usage is TRBV6-5 and J usage is TRBJ1-2; 7 nucleotides match TRBD1. The CDR3 is CASSYSGTVHGYTF. The DNA of the CDR3 is TGTGCCAGCAGTTACTCCGGGACAGTGCATGGCTACACCTTC.